This TCR beta chain was obtained from a study of cytomegalovirus exposure and HLA in healthy donors. Trimming took 0 bases from V and 7 from J, leaving 13 bases between them. CDR1 and CDR2 from the germline V gene are LGHNT and FRNRAP. The CDR3 runs to 14 residues. Both 60 Vbeta primers and 13 Jbeta primers went into the PCR. The data were produced by immunoSEQ multiplex PCR, yet TCRdb's version contains in-frame clones alone and is incomplete. The profile shows about 130,000 clones, about four fifths of them singletons. Notes on the study in general: Later analysis associated a missense DCLRE1C variant with TCR beta V- and J-gene trimming. Cytomegalovirus status, reportedly, was diagnosed with high specificity and sensitivity by the classifier. A later analysis found TCR association rates differed by HLA locus, highest for DRB1 and lowest for HLA-C.

Details on this clone: The antigen is not known.

The sequenced sample was PBMCs. This chain uses TRBV12-5 with TRBJ2-7; D gene uncertain. This clonotype was obtained from a middle-aged woman in good health and CMV-seronegative. This CDR3 is CASGLVRGHREQYF. CDR3 nucleotide sequence: TGTGCTAGTGGTTTGGTACGAGGTCACCGGGAGCAGTACTTC.